This TCR beta chain was found in a study of CD8+CD57+ T cells in acquired aplastic anemia. Overall study context: Healthy donors gave about 10 million reads on average for CD4+ cells.

Notes on the study in general: Common to patients and controls were 25 to 30 CD8+ CDR3 sequences. Patients did not significantly differ from controls in CD8+ Simpson's diversity.

Genomic DNA, serving as template, underwent TCR beta VDJ and CDR3 profiling. TCRdb processed the reads anew with MiXCR; each CDR3 protein has one entry. Seen here are some 130,000 distinct CDR3 sequences, around two fifths observed once, and the top ten hold 7.5% to 9.5%. J was trimmed by 2 bases and V by 4 bases; bases with no gene match: 14. The CDR3 spans 19 residues. CDR1 and CDR2 from the germline V gene are SGDLS and YYNGEE. This clonotype was counted at least ten times. Antigen: not known. The material sequenced was sorted CD4+, CD8+, or CD8+CD57+ T cells (not recorded which) from PBMCs. The chain combines TRBV9 with TRBJ2-6; TRBD1 agrees at 8 bases. The sequence was collected from a human donor in good health, serving as a control. The CDR3 nucleotides are TGTGCCAGCAGCTCCGGGACAGGACTTGATGGGGCTGGGGCCAACGTCCTGACTTTC. It yields the protein CASSSGTGLDGAGANVLTF.